This entry lists 29 T cell receptor beta chains sequenced from one sample in a study of a mutant IDH1 vaccine in newly diagnosed glioma. Libraries were prepared by immunoSEQ multiplex PCR; TCRdb keeps only in-frame clonotypes and omits some of them. This table has around 40,000 clones, over 80% appearing once. Time point specified: week 11, during vaccination. Doses consisted of 300 ug of mutant IDH1 20-mer peptide each, paired with topical imiquimod. The antigens for these receptors are not known. Source: PBMCs, taken from a glioma patient whose treatment included an IDH1 peptide vaccine. The receptors here all came from a man aged 35 to 55 with glioma.

CDR3 region: CASRSGGQETQYF. The CDR3 DNA reads TGTGCCAGCAGGTCGGGGGGACAAGAGACCCAGTACTTC. The chain joins TRBV6-5 to TRBJ2-5, with TRBD2 matching over 7 bases. V shed 6 bases, J shed 2 bases, and the junction held 3 bases outside the gene matches. Germline V gene sequence: CDR1 MNHEY, CDR2 SVGAGI. The CDR3 covers 13 residues.

Here the CDR3 DNA reads TGTGCCAGCAGCTTAGGGTATGGAGAGTACTTC. This sequence encodes CASSLGYGEYF. The genes are TRBV7-2 and TRBJ2-7, with unresolved D. This CDR3 contains 11 residues. V lost 1 base and J 11 bases, leaving 9 bases between the germline ends. Germline V lookup: CDR1 SGHTA, CDR2 FQGNSA.

V is TRBV5-6 and J is TRBJ2-7, with D perhaps TRBD2 (6 bases). The CDR3 has 12 residues. Germline V gene data show CDR1 as SGHDT and CDR2 as YYEEEE. V was trimmed by 6 bases and J by 1 base, leaving 8 bases between them. DNA of the CDR3: TGTGCCAGCAATCGGGGGTCCTACGAGCAGTACTTC. It codes for CASNRGSYEQYF.

The chain joins TRBV4-2 to TRBJ2-3, with D possibly called TRBD1 or TRBD2 (5 bases each). The CDR3 has 15 amino acids. Between the trimmed V and J ends, which lost 1 base and 6 bases, there was a span of 14 bases. Looked up from germline, CDR1 is LGHNA and CDR2 is YNFKEQ. As DNA, the CDR3 is TGTGCCAGCAGCCAAGCCCGGGGCACCCCCGATACGCAGTATTTT. It is translated as CASSQARGTPDTQYF.

This clone has just one count. The rearrangement joins TRBV18 to TRBJ2-3; D ambiguous. Trimming pared 0 bases from V and 3 bases from J, leaving 1 base between. The CDR3 is made up of 12 amino acids. The germline CDR1 and CDR2 sequences are KGHSH and LQKENI. The CDR3: CASSPPTDTQYF. The CDR3 nucleotides are TGTGCCAGCTCACCACCGACAGATACGCAGTATTTT.

V gene TRBV25-1 combines with J gene TRBJ2-3, with 7 bases fitting TRBD2. Germline-derived CDR1 and CDR2 are MGHDK and SYGVNS. The junction had 12 bases not matched to a gene; V was cut back by 6 bases and J by 6 bases. There are 15 residues in the CDR3. CDR3 nucleotide sequence: TGTGCCAGCAGCCCTAGGGGCGGGGAGGGGGATACGCAGTATTTT. Residues: CASSPRGGEGDTQYF. The whole variable domain, remainder taken from reference TRBV25-1 and TRBJ2-3, is EADIYQTPRYLVIGTGKKITLECSQTMGHDKMYWYQQDPGMELHLIHYSYGVNSTEKGDLSSESTVSRIRTEHFPLTLESARPSHTSQYLCASSPRGGEGDTQYFGPGTRLTVL.

This sequence joins TRBV13 and TRBJ2-7; D perhaps matches TRBD2 (6 bases). V lost 4 bases and J lost 4, with 17 bases in between. The V gene's germline CDR1 is PRHDT and CDR2 FYEKMQ (reference sequence). The CDR3 is made up of 15 amino acids. In nucleotides, the CDR3 is TGTGCCAGCAGCTCCGCGGCTAGCGCAAGTTACGAGCAGTACTTC. This translates into CASSSAASASYEQYF.

This rearrangement joins TRBV9 to TRBJ1-1; D is uncertain. With 0 bases removed from V and 2 bases from J, the gap between germline ends came to 11 bases. The CDR3 extends over 15 amino acids. Germline lookup yields CDR1 SGDLS and CDR2 YYNGEE. The CDR3 DNA sequence: TGTGCCAGCAGCGTAGGTAACCGCCATAACACTGAAGCTTTCTTT. The encoded protein is CASSVGNRHNTEAFF.

The chain employs TRBV11-1 and TRBJ2-5, with a weak D call TRBD2 (5 bases). Germline V gene data show CDR1 as SGHAT and CDR2 as FQDESV (reference sequence). This CDR3 region has 14 residues. V lost 8 bases and J 5 bases, leaving 18 bases between the germline ends. The CDR3 region has the DNA TGTGCCAGCGGCAGCCCAAGAACGGGGGAGACCCAGTACTTC. Its translation is CASGSPRTGETQYF.

V gene TRBV6-5 combines with J gene TRBJ2-6, with D perhaps being TRBD1 or TRBD2 (6 bases each). CDR1 and CDR2 (germline): MNHEY, SVGAGI. Trimming took 8 bases from V and 0 from J, leaving 11 bases between them. The CDR3 loop spans 15 amino acids. CDR3 protein: CASRGQRSGANVLTF. The CDR3 DNA sequence: TGTGCCAGCCGGGGGCAACGCTCTGGGGCCAACGTCCTGACTTTC.

CDR3 sequence: CASSLARTGWGETQYF. The CDR3, as DNA: TGTGCCAGCAGCTTAGCCCGGACAGGGTGGGGAGAGACCCAGTACTTC. This chain joins TRBV7-8 and TRBJ2-5, with TRBD1 identical over 8 bases. This CDR3 has 16 residues. The V gene's germline CDR1 is SGHVS and CDR2 FQNEAQ. Trimming took 0 bases from V and 4 from J; bases not matched to a gene: 7.

This sequence joins TRBV5-4 and TRBJ2-7; D is perhaps TRBD2 (6 bases). Germline lookup yields CDR1 SGHNT and CDR2 YYREEE (reference sequence). V shed 8 bases and J shed 2 bases, with 11 bases lying between them. The CDR3 sequence is 12 residues long. The CDR3 loop is CASSGGTYEQYF. CDR3 DNA sequence: TGTGCCAGTAGCGGCGGAACCTACGAGCAGTACTTC. Full variable domain (rest looked up from reference TRBV5-4 and TRBJ2-7): ETGVTQSPTHLIKTRGQQVTLRCSSQSGHNTVSWYQQALGQGPQFIFQYYREEENGRGNFPPRFSGLQFPNYSSELNVNALELDDSALYLCASSGGTYEQYFGPGTRLTVT.

The V and J genes are TRBV27 and TRBJ2-7, with D tentatively TRBD1 (5 bases). With 2 bases removed from V and 1 base from J, the gap between germline ends came to 12 bases. The CDR3 contains 15 residues. Germline assignment: CDR1 MNHEY and CDR2 SMNVEV (reference sequence). The CDR3 here is CASSLGTTASYEQYF. In nucleotides, the CDR3 is TGTGCCAGCAGTTTAGGTACGACAGCATCCTACGAGCAGTACTTC.

This clone was seen just once. The chain combines TRBV20-1 with TRBJ2-1, with D tentatively TRBD2 (5 bases). Between the trimmed V and J ends, which lost 6 bases and 9 bases, there was a span of 12 bases. Germline CDR1 and CDR2: DFQATT and SNEGSKA (reference sequence). This CDR3 spans 11 amino acids. DNA of the CDR3: TGCAGTGCCAGCGGTAGCCGTGAGCAGTTCTTC. Its translation: CSASGSREQFF.

This clone was picked up one time. The chain couples TRBV19 to TRBJ2-3; tentative D call: TRBD2 (7 bases). The CDR3 loop spans 12 amino acids. Germline assignment: CDR1 LNHDA and CDR2 SQIVND (reference sequence). Trimming took 5 bases from V and 7 from J, leaving 10 bases between them. This CDR3 reads CASSGGAYTQYF. CDR3 bases: TGTGCCAGTAGTGGGGGGGCATATACGCAGTATTTT. Supplemented by reference TRBV19 and TRBJ2-3, the full variable domain reads DGGITQSPKYLFRKEGQNVTLSCEQNLNHDAMYWYRQDPGQGLRLIYYSQIVNDFQKGDIAEGYSVSREKKESFPLTVTSAQKNPTAFYLCASSGGAYTQYFGPGTRLTVL.

DNA of the CDR3: TGTGCCAGCAGCGATGCCGGGACAGGGATGAACACTGAAGCTTTCTTT. It yields the protein CASSDAGTGMNTEAFF. This sequence joins TRBV7-6 and TRBJ1-1, with 9 bases aligning to TRBD1. The CDR3 has 16 amino acids. With 5 bases clipped from V and 0 bases from J, the junction kept 7 bases outside the gene matches. Germline V gene data show CDR1 as SGHVS and CDR2 as FNYEAQ.

Regarding this clone: Other DNA sequences in this specimen translate into the identical CDR3. V usage is TRBV18 and J usage is TRBJ2-3; D not resolved. Trimming cost V 3 bases and J 6 bases, with 4 bases left between them. The CDR3 consists of 11 residues. CDR1 KGHSH and CDR2 LQKENI come from the germline V gene. CDR3 nucleotides: TGTGCCAGCTCACCTTCGGATACGCAGTATTTT. Its translation: CASSPSDTQYF.

The chain carries TRBV2 and TRBJ1-5; TRBD1 agrees at 10 bases. Germline CDR1 reads SNHLY; CDR2 reads FYNNEI. CDR3 length equals 15 residues. J was trimmed by 3 bases and V by 8 bases; bases with no gene match: 7. The CDR3 region is CASGRTGGTNQPQHF. DNA of the CDR3: TGTGCCAGCGGGAGGACAGGGGGAACCAATCAGCCCCAGCATTTT.

The chain combines TRBV6-6 with TRBJ2-4, with 9 bases that match TRBD1. This CDR3 comprises 16 residues. V was pared by 4 bases and J by 4 bases, with 8 bases of the junction left unmatched. CDR1 and CDR2 (germline): MNHNY, SVGAGI (reference sequence). The chain's CDR3 is CASSFASGTGKNIQYF. CDR3 sequence (DNA): TGTGCCAGCAGTTTCGCATCCGGGACAGGGAAAAACATTCAGTACTTC.

The chain links TRBV10-3 to TRBJ2-1, with TRBD2 matching 14 bases. There are 17 residues in the CDR3. CDR1 and CDR2 from the germline V gene are ENHRY and SYGVKD. V lost 6 bases, J lost 0 bases, and 4 bases stayed unmatched. CDR3 loop: CAISGLAGGSSYNEQFF. The CDR3 DNA is TGTGCCATCAGCGGACTAGCGGGAGGCAGCTCCTACAATGAGCAGTTCTTC.

This chain uses TRBV18 with TRBJ1-1, with a possible D match to TRBD1 (6 bases). CDR1 KGHSH and CDR2 LQKENI come from the germline V gene. Trimming removed 5 bases from V and 3 bases from J, with 13 bases in between. The CDR3 spans 14 residues. The CDR3 DNA is TGTGCCAGCTCAACAACAGGGTCGGACACTGAAGCTTTCTTT. Encoded protein: CASSTTGSDTEAFF.

The chain recombines TRBV5-1 with TRBJ1-4; D is undetermined. The CDR3 has 14 amino acids. CDR1 SGHRS and CDR2 YFSETQ come from the germline V gene. The V gene lost 6 bases and the J gene lost 8 bases, with 17 bases spanning the gap. In DNA, the CDR3 is TGCGCCAGCACAGGCGGGTCTGCGGGGGAAAAACTGTTTTTT. Translating it yields CASTGGSAGEKLFF.

This chain uses TRBV16 with TRBJ1-5; 7 bases fit TRBD1. CDR1 KGHSY and CDR2 FQNENV come from the germline V gene. The CDR3 covers 14 residues. J was trimmed by 2 bases and V by 4 bases; bases with no gene match: 2. The CDR3 is CASSPQGGNQPQHF. The CDR3 DNA reads as TGTGCCAGCAGCCCGCAGGGGGGCAATCAGCCCCAGCATTTT.

This chain links TRBV19 with TRBJ1-1; maybe TRBD1 (5 bases). Germline lookup yields CDR1 LNHDA and CDR2 SQIVND (reference sequence). The CDR3 extends over 13 amino acids. V lost 6 bases and J 7 bases, leaving 15 bases between the germline ends. CDR3 in amino acids: CASRNLGGGEAFF. The DNA of the CDR3 is TGTGCCAGTAGAAACCTCGGGGGTGGTGAAGCTTTCTTT. The full variable domain, rest sourced from reference TRBV19 and TRBJ1-1, is DGGITQSPKYLFRKEGQNVTLSCEQNLNHDAMYWYRQDPGQGLRLIYYSQIVNDFQKGDIAEGYSVSREKKESFPLTVTSAQKNPTAFYLCASRNLGGGEAFFGQGTRLTVV.

The rearrangement joins TRBV4-2 to TRBJ2-7; D gene unclear. The V gene's germline CDR1 is LGHNA and CDR2 YNFKEQ. The CDR3 is 14 amino acids. The V end was cut by 0 bases, the J end by 3 bases, with 9 bases between. The CDR3, as DNA: TGTGCCAGCAGCCAAGATTACAGTTACTACGAGCAGTACTTC. Translated, it gives CASSQDYSYYEQYF.

The rearrangement joins TRBV7-2 to TRBJ2-7, with TRBD2 matching 9 bases. CDR3 length: 15 amino acids. Germline CDR1 reads SGHTA; CDR2 reads FQGNSA. With V trimmed by 5 bases and J by 7 bases, 12 bases remained unmatched. This chain's CDR3 is CASSPWAGGPGEQYF. The CDR3 region has the DNA TGTGCCAGCAGCCCGTGGGCGGGAGGGCCGGGGGAGCAGTACTTC. The whole variable domain, remainder taken from reference TRBV7-2 and TRBJ2-7, is GAGVSQSPSNKVTEKGKDVELRCDPISGHTALYWYRQSLGQGLEFLIYFQGNSAPDKSGLPSDRFSAERTGGSVSTLTIQRTQQEDSAVYLCASSPWAGGPGEQYFGPGTRLTVT.

The gene calls are TRBV7-9 and TRBJ2-5; D is perhaps TRBD2 (7 bases). The CDR3 runs 14 residues. Trimming shortened V by 5 bases and J by 5 bases, and 15 bases separated the two germline ends. The germline V gene encodes CDR1 SEHNR and CDR2 FQNEAQ (reference sequence). CDR3 in amino acids: CASSRPGGPETQYF. The CDR3 DNA reads as TGTGCCAGCAGCCGCCCGGGGGGCCCCGAGACCCAGTACTTC.

The chain joins TRBV7-3 to TRBJ1-2; 8 positions match TRBD1. Looked up from germline, CDR1 is SGHTA and CDR2 is FQGTGA. Unmatched junction bases numbered 8, after V lost 2 bases and J lost 6 bases. The CDR3 is 15 amino acids. The CDR3 region is CASSLRPGGRDGYTF. CDR3 DNA sequence: TGTGCCAGCAGCTTACGGCCAGGGGGCAGGGATGGCTACACCTTC.

This chain joins TRBV6-6 and TRBJ1-1; no definite D call. Between the trimmed V and J ends, which lost 7 bases and 0 bases, there was a span of 18 bases. This CDR3 spans 16 amino acids. Germline V gene sequence: CDR1 MNHNY, CDR2 SVGAGI (reference sequence). The CDR3 sequence is CASKEGIAFMNTEAFF. The CDR3 DNA follows: TGTGCCAGCAAGGAAGGAATAGCCTTTATGAACACTGAAGCTTTCTTT.